What follows are 27 T cell receptor beta chains derived from one specimen sequenced in a study of technical replicates of blood from several donors. This table comes from immunoSEQ multiplex PCR, and its TCRdb copy is limited to in-frame clones, with some not included. The data contain 62,000 or so clones, around 87% of them seen just once; the ten biggest clones take up roughly 5.2%. The sequenced sample consisted of PBMCs. The receptor source for this set is a human donor in good health. Some clones in this sample may be carry-over from other donors' samples.

The chain combines TRBV12-5 with TRBJ1-2; 7 bases match TRBD1. V trimming: 6 bases; J trimming: 3 bases; junction bases outside the gene matches: 4. The CDR3 extends over 13 amino acids. Germline V gene lookup returns CDR1 LGHNT and CDR2 FRNRAP. Here the CDR3 reads CASGGTAYYGYTF. The CDR3 nucleotides read TGTGCTAGTGGGGGGACAGCTTACTATGGCTACACCTTC.

The chain recombines TRBV5-1 with TRBJ1-3; TRBD1 aligns across 7 bases. The CDR3 length is 16 residues. V was clipped by 0 bases and J by 2 bases; unmatched bases: 5. Per germline, CDR1 SGHRS and CDR2 YFSETQ. The CDR3 region has the DNA TGCGCCAGCAGCTTGGATGGACAGGTTACTGGAAACACCATATATTTT. It specifies CASSLDGQVTGNTIYF.

The CDR3 sequence is CAWRAPYNEQFF. CDR3 nucleotides: TGTGCCTGGAGGGCCCCCTACAATGAGCAGTTCTTC. V gene TRBV30 combines with J gene TRBJ2-1; D is unresolved. Germline CDR1 reads GTSNPN; CDR2 reads SVGIG (reference sequence). The CDR3 covers 12 residues. V was cut by 3 bases and J by 2 bases, with 5 bases left in between.

The V and J genes are TRBV4-3 and TRBJ2-2; no clear D. V gave up 2 bases and J gave up 5 bases, with 9 bases separating them. Per the germline V gene, CDR1 is LGHNA and CDR2 is YSLEER. This CDR3 is built from 14 residues. CDR3 residues: CASSQMRRTGELFF. CDR3 nucleotide sequence: TGCGCCAGCAGCCAAATGCGCCGGACCGGGGAGCTGTTTTTT.

V is TRBV7-9 and J is TRBJ2-2; 9 bases match TRBD2. The CDR3 sequence is 16 residues long. The V gene's germline CDR1 is SEHNR and CDR2 FQNEAQ (reference sequence). The V segment lost 0 bases and the J segment 2 bases; nucleotides outside the gene matches: 1. CDR3: CASSLASGGNTGELFF. The DNA of the CDR3 is TGTGCCAGCAGCTTAGCTAGCGGGGGAAACACCGGGGAGCTGTTTTTT. Supplemented by reference TRBV7-9 and TRBJ2-2, the full variable domain reads DTGVSQNPRHKITKRGQNVTFRCDPISEHNRLYWYRQTLGQGPEFLTYFQNEAQLEKSRLLSDRFSAERPKGSFSTLEIQRTEQGDSAMYLCASSLASGGNTGELFFGEGSRLTVL.

The chain recombines TRBV4-3 with TRBJ1-2; no reliable D call. Trimming took 0 bases from V and 0 from J, leaving 14 bases between them. The length of the CDR3 is 17 residues. The germline CDR1 and CDR2 sequences are LGHNA and YSLEER. The CDR3 spells CASSQEGAFQANYGYTF. For the CDR3, the DNA is TGCGCCAGCAGCCAAGAGGGAGCCTTCCAAGCTAACTATGGCTACACCTTC.

The V and J genes are TRBV5-6 and TRBJ1-2; the match to TRBD1 covers 10 bases. The CDR3 is 19 amino acids. With V trimmed by 2 bases and J by 1 base, 14 bases remained unmatched. The V gene's germline CDR1 is SGHDT and CDR2 YYEEEE. CDR3 loop: CASSLPGQGRYNGNYGYTF. Here the CDR3 DNA reads TGTGCCAGCAGCTTACCGGGACAGGGGCGATACAACGGTAACTATGGCTACACCTTC.

The chain has TRBV5-1 and TRBJ2-3; the match to TRBD1 covers 10 bases. The CDR3 sequence is 17 residues long. Germline lookup yields CDR1 SGHRS and CDR2 YFSETQ. V lost 2 bases, J lost 6 bases, and 12 bases stayed unmatched. The CDR3 region has the DNA TGCGCCAGCAGCTTCTATCGGACAGGGGGATCATCGGATACGCAGTATTTT. This encodes CASSFYRTGGSSDTQYF.

The V and J genes are TRBV9 and TRBJ1-2; TRBD1 matches 8 bases. This CDR3 spans 15 amino acids. V was clipped by 2 bases and J by 3 bases; unmatched bases: 6. CDR1 is SGDLS, CDR2 YYNGEE, per germline. The CDR3 DNA reads as TGTGCCAGCAGCGTCCAGGGGGCCGAGCACTATGGCTACACCTTC. Translated: CASSVQGAEHYGYTF. Drawing the rest from reference TRBV9 and TRBJ1-2, the complete variable domain is DSGVTQTPKHLITATGQRVTLRCSPRSGDLSVYWYQQSLDQGLQFLIQYYNGEERAKGNILERFSAQQFPDLHSELNLSSLELGDSALYFCASSVQGAEHYGYTFGSGTRLTVV.

The table lists this clone with a few counts. The gene calls are TRBV5-4 and TRBJ1-2; D is unresolved. The CDR3 covers 15 residues. Trimming shortened V by 4 bases and J by 4 bases, and 17 bases separated the two germline ends. Germline V lookup: CDR1 SGHNT, CDR2 YYREEE (reference sequence). CDR3 bases: TGTGCCAGCAGCCCCCGATGGCGGGAACTCTATGGCTACACCTTC. Translated, it gives CASSPRWRELYGYTF.

The V and J genes are TRBV18 and TRBJ2-2; 9 nucleotides line up with TRBD1. The CDR3 is 19 amino acids. V was pared by 3 bases and J by 4 bases, with 15 bases of the junction left unmatched. The V gene's germline CDR1 is KGHSH and CDR2 LQKENI. The CDR3 bases are TGTGCCAGCTCACCCGCCCGAGGGGGGACAGGGCCGCCCACCGGGGAGCTGTTTTTT. As protein: CASSPARGGTGPPTGELFF. Complete variable domain (other parts from reference TRBV18 and TRBJ2-2): NAGVMQNPRHLVRRRGQEARLRCSPMKGHSHVYWYRQLPEEGLKFMVYLQKENIIDESGMPKERFSAEFPKEGPSILRIQQVVRGDSAAYFCASSPARGGTGPPTGELFFGEGSRLTVL.

The chain uses TRBV5-1 and TRBJ2-1; 14 bases map to TRBD2. This CDR3 is 18 amino acids long. Germline V gene lookup returns CDR1 SGHRS and CDR2 YFSETQ. The junction had 12 bases not matched to a gene; V was cut back by 2 bases and J by 8 bases. The CDR3 nucleotides read TGCGCCAGCAGCTTTCGCGGACTAGCGGGGGGACTTGTCGATGAGCAGTTCTTC. Its protein is CASSFRGLAGGLVDEQFF.

In this sample, this clone turned up once. This rearrangement joins TRBV30 to TRBJ1-2, with TRBD1 as a possible D gene (5 bases). Trimming took 0 bases from V and 5 from J, leaving 13 bases between them. The CDR3 extends over 14 amino acids. CDR1 and CDR2 (germline): GTSNPN, SVGIG (reference sequence). The CDR3 coding sequence is TGTGCCTGGAGTGTACTATTGACAGCTTATGGCTACACCTTC. Protein sequence: CAWSVLLTAYGYTF.

The chain employs TRBV5-8 and TRBJ2-3, with TRBD2 matching 10 bases. The germline V gene has CDR1 SGHTS and CDR2 YDEGEE. Trimming at V came to 1 base and at J to 2 bases, leaving 7 bases not matched to a gene. CDR3 length: 17 amino acids. CDR3 sequence reads: CASSLLGTSVTTDTQYF. In DNA form, the CDR3 reads TGTGCCAGCAGCTTGTTAGGGACTAGCGTAACCACAGATACGCAGTATTTT.

The CDR3 reads CASSQTGTDNSPLHF. Here the CDR3 DNA reads TGTGCCAGCAGCCAAACCGGGACAGACAATTCACCCCTCCACTTT. This chain connects TRBV4-2 to TRBJ1-6, with 7 bases identical to TRBD1. The CDR3 is 15 amino acids. The germline gives CDR1 LGHNA, CDR2 YNFKEQ. J gave up 7 bases and V 2 bases, and 5 bases lay outside the gene matches.

The genes are TRBV6-1 and TRBJ1-1; D might be TRBD1 (5 bases). Germline V gives CDR1 MNHNS, CDR2 SASEGT. Trimming took 6 bases from V and 4 from J, leaving 12 bases between them. The CDR3 contains 13 residues. The DNA of the CDR3 is TGTGCCAGCAGGTCCAGGGTGGGCACTGAAGCTTTCTTT. Its translation: CASRSRVGTEAFF.

The chain combines TRBV30 with TRBJ1-1; D gene uncertain. The germline gives CDR1 GTSNPN, CDR2 SVGIG (reference sequence). The CDR3 has 13 amino acids. The V end was cut by 0 bases, the J end by 4 bases, with 9 bases between. This chain's CDR3 is CAWSVGDGTEAFF. CDR3 DNA: TGTGCCTGGAGTGTGGGAGACGGCACTGAAGCTTTCTTT.

This rearrangement joins TRBV7-8 to TRBJ1-2, with D perhaps TRBD1 (5 bases). V lost 4 bases to trimming and J lost 5 bases, with 14 bases between them. The germline V gene encodes CDR1 SGHVS and CDR2 FQNEAQ. The length of the CDR3 is 14 residues. The CDR3: CASSSPGGGYGYTF. The CDR3 nucleotides are TGTGCCAGCAGCTCTCCCGGGGGAGGTTATGGCTACACCTTC. Full variable domain (missing parts from reference TRBV7-8 and TRBJ1-2): GAGVSQSPRYKVAKRGQDVALRCDPISGHVSLFWYQQALGQGPEFLTYFQNEAQLDKSGLPSDRFFAERPEGSVSTLKIQRTQQEDSAVYLCASSSPGGGYGYTFGSGTRLTVV.

The chain is built from TRBV2 and TRBJ2-7; D remains unclear. V gave up 7 bases and J gave up 4 bases, with 11 bases separating them. There are 12 residues in the CDR3. CDR1 and CDR2 (germline): SNHLY, FYNNEI. CDR3 DNA: TGTGCCAGCACCCTAAAGTCGTACGAGCAGTACTTC. As protein: CASTLKSYEQYF.

V usage is TRBV5-1 and J usage is TRBJ2-1; tentative D call: TRBD1 (6 bases). There are 14 residues in the CDR3. Germline lookup yields CDR1 SGHRS and CDR2 YFSETQ. V was trimmed by 3 bases and J by 9 bases, leaving 16 bases between them. CDR3 DNA: TGCGCCAGCAGCTGGGGGTCACGAGGGGGTGAGCAGTTCTTC. It yields the protein CASSWGSRGGEQFF.

The chain couples TRBV7-9 to TRBJ2-3; D possibly corresponds to TRBD1 (5 bases). Trimming shortened V by 11 bases and J by 4 bases, and 19 bases separated the two germline ends. The CDR3 covers 14 residues. The V gene's germline CDR1 is SEHNR and CDR2 FQNEAQ (reference sequence). The CDR3 DNA reads TGTGCCGCGGCGAAGGGGCACCGGGCAGATACGCAGTATTTT. It specifies CAAAKGHRADTQYF.

The chain has TRBV11-2 and TRBJ2-7; 7 nucleotides match TRBD2. Germline CDR1 is SGHAT and CDR2 is FQNNGV. This CDR3 is 12 amino acids long. V trimming: 3 bases; J trimming: 4 bases; junction bases outside the gene matches: 0. The CDR3 nucleotides are TGTGCCAGCAGCTTCGGGGGGTACGAGCAGTACTTC. It specifies CASSFGGYEQYF.

The rearrangement joins TRBV7-2 to TRBJ2-7; 8 nucleotides match TRBD1. There are 14 residues in the CDR3. Germline loops: CDR1 SGHTA, CDR2 FQGNSA. V dropped 1 base and J dropped 5; count of bases not matched to a gene: 4. The CDR3 DNA sequence: TGTGCCAGCAGCTTAGGGGCAGGGGGCGACGAGCAGTACTTC. Its translation: CASSLGAGGDEQYF.

This clone has just a few counts. This rearrangement joins TRBV23-1 to TRBJ1-6; the D gene is possibly TRBD1 (5 bases). TRBV23-1 falls under the ORF class, with uncertain function. The CDR3 length is 17 residues. The V gene lost 4 bases and the J gene lost 11 bases, with 24 bases spanning the gap. The CDR3 sequence is CASSRFVGADPWTPLHF. Here the CDR3 DNA reads TGCGCCAGCAGTCGGTTCGTTGGGGCCGATCCGTGGACACCCCTCCACTTT.

The chain uses TRBV30 and TRBJ1-1, with D possibly TRBD1 on 5 matching bases. CDR1 is GTSNPN and CDR2 is SVGIG in the germline V gene (reference sequence). This CDR3 has 13 residues. V was pared by 7 bases and J by 6 bases, with 18 bases between. The CDR3 protein is CASRPGLNSEAFF. The DNA of the CDR3 is TGTGCCTCCCGGCCAGGGTTGAATTCTGAAGCTTTCTTT.

The genes are TRBV10-3 and TRBJ2-7; 10 bases align to TRBD2. Germline lookup yields CDR1 ENHRY and CDR2 SYGVKD. V was pared by 10 bases and J by 0 bases, with 3 bases of the junction left unmatched. This CDR3 has 13 amino acids. The CDR3, as DNA: TGTGCCACGAGCGGGGGGGTCTCCTACGAGCAGTACTTC. It is translated as CATSGGVSYEQYF.

This clone showed up just once. The V gene is TRBV15, the J gene TRBJ1-1, with a tentative D call TRBD1 (5 bases). Trimming removed 5 bases from V and 1 base from J, with 14 bases in between. Germline CDR1 reads LNHNV; CDR2 reads YYDKDF (reference sequence). The CDR3 is 15 residues long. CDR3 in amino acids: CATSAAGRTNTEAFF. In DNA, the CDR3 is TGTGCCACCAGCGCCGCAGGGAGGACGAACACTGAAGCTTTCTTT. Full variable domain (remainder filled in from reference TRBV15 and TRBJ1-1): DAMVIQNPRYQVTQFGKPVTLSCSQTLNHNVMYWYQQKSSQAPKLLFHYYDKDFNNEADTPDNFQSRRPNTSFCFLDIRSPGLGDTAMYLCATSAAGRTNTEAFFGQGTRLTVV.